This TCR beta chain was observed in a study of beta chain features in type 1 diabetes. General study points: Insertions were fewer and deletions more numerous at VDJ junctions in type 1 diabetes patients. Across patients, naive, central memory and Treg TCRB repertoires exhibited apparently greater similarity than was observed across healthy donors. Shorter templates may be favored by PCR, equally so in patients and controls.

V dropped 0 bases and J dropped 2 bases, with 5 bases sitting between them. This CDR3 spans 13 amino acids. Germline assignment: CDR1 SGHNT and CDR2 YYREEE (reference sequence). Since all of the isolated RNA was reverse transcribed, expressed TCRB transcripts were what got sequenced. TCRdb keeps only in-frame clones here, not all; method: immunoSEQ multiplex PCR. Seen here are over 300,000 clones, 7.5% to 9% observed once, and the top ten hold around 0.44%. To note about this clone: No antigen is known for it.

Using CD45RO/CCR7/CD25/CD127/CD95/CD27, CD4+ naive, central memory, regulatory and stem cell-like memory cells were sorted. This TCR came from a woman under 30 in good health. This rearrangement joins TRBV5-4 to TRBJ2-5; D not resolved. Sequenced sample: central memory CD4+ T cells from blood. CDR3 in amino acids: CASSLGPQETQYF. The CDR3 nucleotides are TGTGCCAGCAGCTTGGGGCCTCAAGAGACCCAGTACTTC. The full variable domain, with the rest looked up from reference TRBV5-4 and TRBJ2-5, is ETGVTQSPTHLIKTRGQQVTLRCSSQSGHNTVSWYQQALGQGPQFIFQYYREEENGRGNFPPRFSGLQFPNYSSELNVNALELDDSALYLCASSLGPQETQYFGPGTRLLVL.